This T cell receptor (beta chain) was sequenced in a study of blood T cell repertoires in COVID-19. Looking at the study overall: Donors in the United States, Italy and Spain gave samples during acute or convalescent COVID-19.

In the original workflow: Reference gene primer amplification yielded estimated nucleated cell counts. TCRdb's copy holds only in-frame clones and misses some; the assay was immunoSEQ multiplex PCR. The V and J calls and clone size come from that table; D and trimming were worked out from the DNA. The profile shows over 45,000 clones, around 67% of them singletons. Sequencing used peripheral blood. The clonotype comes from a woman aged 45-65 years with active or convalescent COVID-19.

The CDR3 protein is CASSRTPGLAGAGELFF. The CDR3 nucleotides are TGTGCCAGCTCTCGAACCCCAGGACTAGCGGGAGCCGGGGAGCTGTTTTTT. The V and J genes are TRBV18 and TRBJ2-2; 13 positions agree with TRBD2. This CDR3 contains 17 residues. Germline-derived CDR1 and CDR2 are KGHSH and LQKENI. After removal of 6 bases from V and 6 bases from J, the junction contained 10 bases not matched to a gene.